Sequencing of this TCR beta chain was carried out in a study of vaccination effects on CD4 cells after COVID-19. As for the study in general: The study obtained samples from a couple of convalescent patients 16 days and one week before vaccination.

Profiled with immunoSEQ multiplex PCR; TCRdb holds only in-frame clones, not every one. The data show under 55,000 clones, around 72% seen once. To note about this clone: What it binds is unknown.

CD4+ T cells specific for antigen were expanded with viral peptide pools by the ViraFEST assay before sequencing. Between days 9 and 10 of culture, CD4+ T cells were separated out. This individual tested PCR-positive for SARS-CoV-2 infection between March and December 2020. This sequence was found in a human donor who had a prior SARS-CoV-2 infection. The material was CD4+ T cells from PBMCs cultured with a peptide pool, obtained before COVID-19 vaccination.

CDR3 amino acids: CASKVPGIYEQYF. CDR3 in DNA: TGTGCCAGCAAAGTTCCAGGTATCTACGAGCAGTACTTC. The rearrangement uses TRBV2 and TRBJ2-7; D is uncertain. V lost 7 bases to trimming and J lost 3 bases, with 13 bases between them. Germline CDR1 is SNHLY and CDR2 is FYNNEI. The CDR3 has 13 residues. Drawing the rest from reference TRBV2 and TRBJ2-7, the complete variable domain is EPEVTQTPSHQVTQMGQEVILRCVPISNHLYFYWYRQILGQKVEFLVSFYNNEISEKSEIFDDQFSVERPDGSNFTLKIRSTKLEDSAMYFCASKVPGIYEQYFGPGTRLTVT.